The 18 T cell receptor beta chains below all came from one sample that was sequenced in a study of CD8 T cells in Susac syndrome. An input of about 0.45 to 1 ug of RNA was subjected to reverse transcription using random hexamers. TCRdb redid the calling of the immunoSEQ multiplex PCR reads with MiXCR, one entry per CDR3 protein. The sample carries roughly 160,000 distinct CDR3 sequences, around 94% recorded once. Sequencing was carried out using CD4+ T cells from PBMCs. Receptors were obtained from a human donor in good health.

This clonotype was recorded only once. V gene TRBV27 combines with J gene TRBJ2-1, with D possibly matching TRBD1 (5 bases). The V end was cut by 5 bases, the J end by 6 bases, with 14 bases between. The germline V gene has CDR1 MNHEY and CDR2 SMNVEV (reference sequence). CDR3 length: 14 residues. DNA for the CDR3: TGTGCCAGCAGTCTCGGACAAAGGGTCAATGAGCAGTTCTTC. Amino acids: CASSLGQRVNEQFF.

The DNA of the CDR3 is TGTGCCAGCAGCCCCGAAGGGAGAGGTCGCACAGATACGCAGTATTTT. It codes for CASSPEGRGRTDTQYF. The V call is TRBV5-6, the J call TRBJ2-3; D might be TRBD2 (5 bases). CDR1 and CDR2 (germline): SGHDT, YYEEEE. With 4 bases removed from V and 1 base from J, the gap between germline ends came to 16 bases. This CDR3 is built from 16 residues. Variable domain in full (rest from reference TRBV5-6 and TRBJ2-3): DAGVTQSPTHLIKTRGQQVTLRCSPKSGHDTVSWYQQALGQGPQFIFQYYEEEERQRGNFPDRFSGHQFPNYSSELNVNALLLGDSALYLCASSPEGRGRTDTQYFGPGTRLTVL.

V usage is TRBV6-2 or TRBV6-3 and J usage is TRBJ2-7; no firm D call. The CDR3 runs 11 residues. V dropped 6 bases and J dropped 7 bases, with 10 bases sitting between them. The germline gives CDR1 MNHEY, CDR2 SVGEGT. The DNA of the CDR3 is TGTGCCAGCAGGATTTTCAGGGAGCAGTACTTC. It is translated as CASRIFREQYF.

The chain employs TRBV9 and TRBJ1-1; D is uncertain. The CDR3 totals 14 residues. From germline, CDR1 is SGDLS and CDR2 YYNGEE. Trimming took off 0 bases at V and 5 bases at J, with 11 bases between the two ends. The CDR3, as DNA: TGTGCCAGCAGCGTAGACTGGGTGGGGACTGAAGCTTTCTTT. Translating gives CASSVDWVGTEAFF. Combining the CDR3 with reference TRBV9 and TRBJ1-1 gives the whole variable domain DSGVTQTPKHLITATGQRVTLRCSPRSGDLSVYWYQQSLDQGLQFLIQYYNGEERAKGNILERFSAQQFPDLHSELNLSSLELGDSALYFCASSVDWVGTEAFFGQGTRLTVV.

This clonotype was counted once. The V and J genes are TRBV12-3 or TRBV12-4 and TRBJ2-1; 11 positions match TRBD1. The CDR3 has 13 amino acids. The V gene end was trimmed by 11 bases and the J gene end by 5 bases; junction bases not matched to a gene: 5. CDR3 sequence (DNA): TGTGCCTGGGGGGACAGGGGGAACAATGAGCAGTTCTTC. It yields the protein CAWGDRGNNEQFF.

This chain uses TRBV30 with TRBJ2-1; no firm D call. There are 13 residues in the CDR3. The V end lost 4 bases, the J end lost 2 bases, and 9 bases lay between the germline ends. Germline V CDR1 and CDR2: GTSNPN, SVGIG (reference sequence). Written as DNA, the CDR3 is TGTGCCTGGACCGACGAGCCCTACAATGAGCAGTTCTTC. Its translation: CAWTDEPYNEQFF. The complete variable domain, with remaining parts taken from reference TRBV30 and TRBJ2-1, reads SQTIHQWPATLVQPVGSPLSLECTVEGTSNPNLYWYRQAAGRGLQLLFYSVGIGQISSEVPQNLSASRPQDRQFILSSKKLLLSDSGFYLCAWTDEPYNEQFFGPGTRLTVL.

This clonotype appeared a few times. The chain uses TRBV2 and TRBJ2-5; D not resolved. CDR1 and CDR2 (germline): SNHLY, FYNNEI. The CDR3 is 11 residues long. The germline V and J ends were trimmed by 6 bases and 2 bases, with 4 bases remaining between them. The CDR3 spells CASREQETQYF. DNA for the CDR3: TGTGCCAGCAGGGAGCAAGAGACCCAGTACTTC.

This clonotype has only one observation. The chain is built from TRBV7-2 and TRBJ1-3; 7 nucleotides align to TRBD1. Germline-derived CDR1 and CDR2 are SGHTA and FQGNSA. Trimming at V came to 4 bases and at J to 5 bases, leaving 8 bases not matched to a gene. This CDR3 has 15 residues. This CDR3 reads CASSSRIQGRNTIYF. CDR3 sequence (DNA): TGTGCCAGCAGCTCCAGAATACAGGGGAGAAACACCATATATTTT.

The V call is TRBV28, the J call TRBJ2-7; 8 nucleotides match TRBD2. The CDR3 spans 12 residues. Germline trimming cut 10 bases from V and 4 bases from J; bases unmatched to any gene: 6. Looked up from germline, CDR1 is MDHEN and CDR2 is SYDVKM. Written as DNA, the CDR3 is TGTGCCACAGGGACTAGTCTTTACGAGCAGTACTTC. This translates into CATGTSLYEQYF.

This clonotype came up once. The CDR3 sequence is CASSLGLSSGGADTQYF. The CDR3 bases are TGTGCCAGCAGCTTAGGACTTAGTAGCGGGGGGGCGGATACGCAGTATTTT. J is TRBJ2-3 and V is TRBV7-2; 11 bases agree with TRBD2. Germline CDR1 is SGHTA and CDR2 is FQGNSA. The CDR3 has 17 amino acids. V was clipped by 1 base and J by 6 bases; unmatched bases: 9.

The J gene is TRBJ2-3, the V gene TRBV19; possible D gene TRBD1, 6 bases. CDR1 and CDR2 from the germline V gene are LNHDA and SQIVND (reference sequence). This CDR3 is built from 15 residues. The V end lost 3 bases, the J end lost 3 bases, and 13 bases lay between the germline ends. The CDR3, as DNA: TGTGCCAGTAGTATGGGGGCCGGACGGACAGATACGCAGTATTTT. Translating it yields CASSMGAGRTDTQYF.

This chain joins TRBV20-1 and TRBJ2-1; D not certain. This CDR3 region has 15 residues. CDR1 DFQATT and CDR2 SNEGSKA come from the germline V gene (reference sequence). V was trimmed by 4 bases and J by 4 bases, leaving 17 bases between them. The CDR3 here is CSANGDPSYYNEQFF. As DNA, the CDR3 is TGCAGTGCTAATGGCGACCCCTCATATTACAATGAGCAGTTCTTC.

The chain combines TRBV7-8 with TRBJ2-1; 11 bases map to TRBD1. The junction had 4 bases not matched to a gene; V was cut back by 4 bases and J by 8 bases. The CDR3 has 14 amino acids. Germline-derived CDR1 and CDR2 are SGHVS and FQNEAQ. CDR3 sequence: CASSWTGGWDEQFF. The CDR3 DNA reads TGTGCCAGCAGCTGGACAGGGGGCTGGGATGAGCAGTTCTTC.

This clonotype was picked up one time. The CDR3 loop reads CASSKGRAQETQYF. The DNA for the CDR3 is TGTGCCAGCAGTAAGGGCAGGGCTCAAGAGACCCAGTACTTC. This rearrangement joins TRBV12-3 or TRBV12-4 to TRBJ2-5, with a possible D match to TRBD1 (5 bases). The CDR3 runs to 14 residues. V was trimmed by 5 bases and J by 2 bases, leaving 12 bases between them.

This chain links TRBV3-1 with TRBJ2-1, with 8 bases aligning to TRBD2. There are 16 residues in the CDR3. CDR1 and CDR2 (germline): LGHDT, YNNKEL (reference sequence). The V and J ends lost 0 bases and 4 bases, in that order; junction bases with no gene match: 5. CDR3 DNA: TGTGCCAGCAGCCAAGATCGGGGCGGGGGGTACAATGAGCAGTTCTTC. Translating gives CASSQDRGGGYNEQFF.

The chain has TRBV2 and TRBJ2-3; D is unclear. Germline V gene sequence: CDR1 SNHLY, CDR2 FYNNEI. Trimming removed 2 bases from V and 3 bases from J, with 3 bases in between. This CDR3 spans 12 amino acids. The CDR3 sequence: CASSETTDTQYF. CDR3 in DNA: TGTGCCAGCAGTGAAACTACAGATACGCAGTATTTT.

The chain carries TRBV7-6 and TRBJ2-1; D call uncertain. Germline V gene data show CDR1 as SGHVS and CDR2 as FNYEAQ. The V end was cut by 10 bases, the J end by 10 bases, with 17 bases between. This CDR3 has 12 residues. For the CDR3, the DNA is TGTGCCATAGGCGGTCTGAACCAGGAGCAGTTCTTC. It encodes CAIGGLNQEQFF.

CDR3 nucleotides: TGCGCCAGCAGCTTGGACGGGTTTAATGAGCAGTTCTTC. This sequence encodes CASSLDGFNEQFF. The V call is TRBV5-1, the J call TRBJ2-1, with D unresolved. This CDR3 is 13 amino acids long. V lost 0 bases and J 7 bases, leaving 8 bases between the germline ends. Germline V gene data show CDR1 as SGHRS and CDR2 as YFSETQ.